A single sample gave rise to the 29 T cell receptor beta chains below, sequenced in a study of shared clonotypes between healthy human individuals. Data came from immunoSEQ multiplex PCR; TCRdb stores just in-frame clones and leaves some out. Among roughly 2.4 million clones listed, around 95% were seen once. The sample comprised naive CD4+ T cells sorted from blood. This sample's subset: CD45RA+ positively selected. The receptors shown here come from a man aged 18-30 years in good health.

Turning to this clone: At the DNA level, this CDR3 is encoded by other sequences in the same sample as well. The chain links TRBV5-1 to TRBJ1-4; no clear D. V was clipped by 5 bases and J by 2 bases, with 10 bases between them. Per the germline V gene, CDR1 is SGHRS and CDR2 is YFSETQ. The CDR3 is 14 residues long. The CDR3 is CASSIGATNEKLFF. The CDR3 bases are TGCGCCAGCAGTATCGGAGCGACTAATGAAAAACTGTTTTTT. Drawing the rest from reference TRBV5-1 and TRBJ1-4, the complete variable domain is KAGVTQTPRYLIKTRGQQVTLSCSPISGHRSVSWYQQTPGQGLQFLFEYFSETQRNKGNFPGRFSGRQFSNSRSEMNVSTLELGDSALYLCASSIGATNEKLFFGSGTQLSVL.

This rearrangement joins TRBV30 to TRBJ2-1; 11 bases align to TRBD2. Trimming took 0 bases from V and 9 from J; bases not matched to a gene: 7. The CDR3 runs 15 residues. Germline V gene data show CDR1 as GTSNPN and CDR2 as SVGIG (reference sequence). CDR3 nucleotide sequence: TGTGCCTGGAGTGTACTAGCGGGAGTCCCCCGTGAGCAGTTCTTC. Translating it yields CAWSVLAGVPREQFF.

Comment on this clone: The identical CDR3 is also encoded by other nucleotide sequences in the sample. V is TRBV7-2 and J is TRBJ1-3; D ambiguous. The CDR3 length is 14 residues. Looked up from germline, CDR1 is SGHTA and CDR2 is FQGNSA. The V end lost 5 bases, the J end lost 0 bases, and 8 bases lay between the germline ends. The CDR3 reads CASSPRVSGNTIYF. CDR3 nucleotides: TGTGCCAGCAGCCCGAGGGTCTCTGGAAACACCATATATTTT. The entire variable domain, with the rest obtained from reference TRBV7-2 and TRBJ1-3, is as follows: GAGVSQSPSNKVTEKGKDVELRCDPISGHTALYWYRQSLGQGLEFLIYFQGNSAPDKSGLPSDRFSAERTGGSVSTLTIQRTQQEDSAVYLCASSPRVSGNTIYFGEGSWLTVV.

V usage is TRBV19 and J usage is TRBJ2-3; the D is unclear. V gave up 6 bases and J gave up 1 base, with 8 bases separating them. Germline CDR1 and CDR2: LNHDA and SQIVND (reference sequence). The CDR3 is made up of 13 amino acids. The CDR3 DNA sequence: TGTGCCAGTAGCACGACACGCACAGATACGCAGTATTTT. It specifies CASSTTRTDTQYF.

CDR3 DNA sequence: TGTGCCAGCGGGGGACAGGTGAACACTGAAGCTTTCTTT. As protein: CASGGQVNTEAFF. The chain carries TRBV6-5 and TRBJ1-1; 8 bases are a match to TRBD1. The CDR3 is made up of 13 amino acids. Germline CDR1 MNHEY, CDR2 SVGAGI. After removal of 8 bases from V and 0 bases from J, the junction contained 2 bases not matched to a gene.

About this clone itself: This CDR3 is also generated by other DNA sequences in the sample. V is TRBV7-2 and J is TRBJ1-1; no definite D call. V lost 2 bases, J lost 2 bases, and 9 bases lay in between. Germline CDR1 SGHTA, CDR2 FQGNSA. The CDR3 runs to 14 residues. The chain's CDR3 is CASSLTSRNTEAFF. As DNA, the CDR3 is TGTGCCAGCAGCTTAACCTCCCGAAACACTGAAGCTTTCTTT.

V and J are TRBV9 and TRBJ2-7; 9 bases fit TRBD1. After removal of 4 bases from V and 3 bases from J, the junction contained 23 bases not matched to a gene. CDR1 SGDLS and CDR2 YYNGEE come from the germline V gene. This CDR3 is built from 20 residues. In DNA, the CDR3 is TGTGCCAGCAGCCCTCCACGGGACCGGGACAGGGACCAAGAAGGCTACGAGCAGTACTTC. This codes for CASSPPRDRDRDQEGYEQYF.

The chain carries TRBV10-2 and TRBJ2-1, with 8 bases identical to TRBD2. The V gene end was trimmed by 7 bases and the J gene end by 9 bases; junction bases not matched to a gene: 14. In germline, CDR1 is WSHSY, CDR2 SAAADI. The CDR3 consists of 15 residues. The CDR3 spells CASTTGGAGPVEQFF. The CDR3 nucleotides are TGCGCCAGCACTACCGGGGGGGCCGGACCTGTTGAGCAGTTCTTC.

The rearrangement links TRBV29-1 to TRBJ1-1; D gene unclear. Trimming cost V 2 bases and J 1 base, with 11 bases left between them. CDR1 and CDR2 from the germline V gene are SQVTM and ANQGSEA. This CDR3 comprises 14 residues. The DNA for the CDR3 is TGCAGCGTTGAACGACGGAGCCAGAACACTGAAGCTTTCTTT. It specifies CSVERRSQNTEAFF.

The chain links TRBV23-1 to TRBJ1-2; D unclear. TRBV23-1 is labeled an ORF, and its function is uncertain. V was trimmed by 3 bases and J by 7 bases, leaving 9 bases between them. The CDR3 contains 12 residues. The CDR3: CASSQGGCGYTF. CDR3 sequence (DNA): TGCGCCAGCAGTCAGGGAGGTTGTGGCTACACCTTC.

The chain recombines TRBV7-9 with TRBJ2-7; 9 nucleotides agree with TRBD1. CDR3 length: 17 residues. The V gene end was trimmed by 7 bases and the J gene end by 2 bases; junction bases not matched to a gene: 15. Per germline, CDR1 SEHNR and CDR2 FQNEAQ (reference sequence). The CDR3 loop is CASKSFTGTGTTYEQYF. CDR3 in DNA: TGTGCCAGCAAAAGTTTTACCGGGACAGGGACTACCTACGAGCAGTACTTC.

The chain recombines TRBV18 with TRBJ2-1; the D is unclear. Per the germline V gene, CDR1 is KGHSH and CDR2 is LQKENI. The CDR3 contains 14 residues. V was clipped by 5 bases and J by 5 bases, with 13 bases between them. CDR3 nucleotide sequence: TGTGCCAGCTCATCAGCTAGTGGCAACAATGAGCAGTTCTTC. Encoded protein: CASSSASGNNEQFF.

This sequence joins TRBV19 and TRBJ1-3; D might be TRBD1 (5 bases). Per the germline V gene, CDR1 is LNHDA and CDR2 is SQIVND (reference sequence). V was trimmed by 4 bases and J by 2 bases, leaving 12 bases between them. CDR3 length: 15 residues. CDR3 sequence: CASSTRTPPGNTIYF. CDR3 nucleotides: TGTGCCAGTAGTACCCGGACACCTCCTGGAAACACCATATATTTT.

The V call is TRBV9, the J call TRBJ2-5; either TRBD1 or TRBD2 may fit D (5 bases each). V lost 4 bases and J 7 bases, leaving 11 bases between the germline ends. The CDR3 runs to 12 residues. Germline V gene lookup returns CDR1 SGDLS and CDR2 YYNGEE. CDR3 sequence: CASSSGAGTQYF. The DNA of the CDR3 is TGTGCCAGCAGCTCTGGGGCGGGGACCCAGTACTTC.

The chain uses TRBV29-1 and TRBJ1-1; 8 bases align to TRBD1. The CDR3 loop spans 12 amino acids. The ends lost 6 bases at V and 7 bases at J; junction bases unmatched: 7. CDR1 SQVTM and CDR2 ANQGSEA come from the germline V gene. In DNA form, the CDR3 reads TGCAGCGTCGGACAGGGTTCCGGTGAAGCTTTCTTT. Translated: CSVGQGSGEAFF.

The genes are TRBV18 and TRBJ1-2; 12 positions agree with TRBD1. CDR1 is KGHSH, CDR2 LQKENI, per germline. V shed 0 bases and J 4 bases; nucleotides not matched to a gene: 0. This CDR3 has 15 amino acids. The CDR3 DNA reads TGTGCCAGCTCACCACCGGGACAGGGGGCCTATGGCTACACCTTC. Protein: CASSPPGQGAYGYTF.

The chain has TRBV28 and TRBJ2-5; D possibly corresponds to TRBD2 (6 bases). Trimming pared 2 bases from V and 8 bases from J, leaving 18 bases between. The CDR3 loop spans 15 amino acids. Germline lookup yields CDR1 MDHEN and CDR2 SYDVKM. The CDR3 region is CASSLVGGTPGTQYF. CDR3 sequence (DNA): TGTGCCAGCAGTTTAGTAGGAGGGACCCCAGGTACCCAGTACTTC.

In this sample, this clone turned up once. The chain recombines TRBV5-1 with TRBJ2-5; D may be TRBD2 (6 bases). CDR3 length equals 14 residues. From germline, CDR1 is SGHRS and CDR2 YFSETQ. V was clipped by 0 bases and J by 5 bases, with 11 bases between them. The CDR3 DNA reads TGCGCCAGCAGCTTGGTCGCGGGGATTGAGACCCAGTACTTC. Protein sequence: CASSLVAGIETQYF.

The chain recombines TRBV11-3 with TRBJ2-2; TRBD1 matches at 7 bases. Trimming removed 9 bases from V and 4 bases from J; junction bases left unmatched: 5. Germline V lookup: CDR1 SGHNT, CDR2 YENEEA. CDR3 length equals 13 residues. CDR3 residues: CASRQGFTGELFF. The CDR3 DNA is TGTGCCAGTCGACAGGGATTCACCGGGGAGCTGTTTTTT.

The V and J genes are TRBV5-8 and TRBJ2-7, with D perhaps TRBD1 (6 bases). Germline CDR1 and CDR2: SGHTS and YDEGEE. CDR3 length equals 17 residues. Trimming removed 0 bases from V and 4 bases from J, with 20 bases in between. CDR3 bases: TGTGCCAGCAGCTTGGCCGGGCAGGGGCATCGGGGATACGAGCAGTACTTC. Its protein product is CASSLAGQGHRGYEQYF.

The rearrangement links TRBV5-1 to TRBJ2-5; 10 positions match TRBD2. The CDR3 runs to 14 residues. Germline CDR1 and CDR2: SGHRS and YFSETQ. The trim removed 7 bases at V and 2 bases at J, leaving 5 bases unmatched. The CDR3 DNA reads TGCGCCAGCGGCGCTAGCGGGGGTCAAGAGACCCAGTACTTC. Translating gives CASGASGGQETQYF.

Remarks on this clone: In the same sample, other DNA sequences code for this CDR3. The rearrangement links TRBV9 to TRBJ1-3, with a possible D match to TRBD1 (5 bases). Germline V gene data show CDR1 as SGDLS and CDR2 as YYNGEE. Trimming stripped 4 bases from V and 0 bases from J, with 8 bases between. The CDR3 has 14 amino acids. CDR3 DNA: TGTGCCAGCAGCCCGACAGTCTCTGGAAACACCATATATTTT. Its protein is CASSPTVSGNTIYF. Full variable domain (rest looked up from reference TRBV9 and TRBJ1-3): DSGVTQTPKHLITATGQRVTLRCSPRSGDLSVYWYQQSLDQGLQFLIQYYNGEERAKGNILERFSAQQFPDLHSELNLSSLELGDSALYFCASSPTVSGNTIYFGEGSWLTVV.

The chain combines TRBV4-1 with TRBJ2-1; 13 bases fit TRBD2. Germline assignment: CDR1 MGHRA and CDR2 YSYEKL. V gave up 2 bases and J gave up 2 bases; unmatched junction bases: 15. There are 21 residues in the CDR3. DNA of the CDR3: TGCGCCAGCAGCCAATTATTACGGACTAGCGGGAGCCGAGTCCCCTACAATGAGCAGTTCTTC. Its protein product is CASSQLLRTSGSRVPYNEQFF.

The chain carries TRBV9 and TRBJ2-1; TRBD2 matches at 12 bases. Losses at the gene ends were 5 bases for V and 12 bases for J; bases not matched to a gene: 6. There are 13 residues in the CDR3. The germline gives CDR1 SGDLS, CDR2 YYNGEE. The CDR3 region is CASRALAGGRQFF. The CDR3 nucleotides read TGTGCCAGCAGAGCCCTAGCGGGGGGGCGGCAGTTCTTC. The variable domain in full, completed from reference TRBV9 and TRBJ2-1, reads DSGVTQTPKHLITATGQRVTLRCSPRSGDLSVYWYQQSLDQGLQFLIQYYNGEERAKGNILERFSAQQFPDLHSELNLSSLELGDSALYFCASRALAGGRQFFGPGTRLTVL.

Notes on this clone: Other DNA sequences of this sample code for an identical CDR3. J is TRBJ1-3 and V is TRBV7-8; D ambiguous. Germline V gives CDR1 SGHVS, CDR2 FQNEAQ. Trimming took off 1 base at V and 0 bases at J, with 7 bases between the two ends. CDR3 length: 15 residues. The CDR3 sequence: CASSLDRSSGNTIYF. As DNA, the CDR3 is TGTGCCAGCAGCTTAGACCGGAGCTCTGGAAACACCATATATTTT. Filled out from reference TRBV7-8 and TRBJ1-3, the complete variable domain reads GAGVSQSPRYKVAKRGQDVALRCDPISGHVSLFWYQQALGQGPEFLTYFQNEAQLDKSGLPSDRFFAERPEGSVSTLKIQRTQQEDSAVYLCASSLDRSSGNTIYFGEGSWLTVV.

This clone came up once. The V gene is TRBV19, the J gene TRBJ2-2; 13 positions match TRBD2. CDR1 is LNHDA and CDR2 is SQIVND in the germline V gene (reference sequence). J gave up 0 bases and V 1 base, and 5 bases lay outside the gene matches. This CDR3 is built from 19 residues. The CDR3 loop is CASSIAGLAGESNTGELFF. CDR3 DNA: TGTGCCAGTAGTATAGCCGGACTAGCGGGAGAGTCGAACACCGGGGAGCTGTTTTTT.

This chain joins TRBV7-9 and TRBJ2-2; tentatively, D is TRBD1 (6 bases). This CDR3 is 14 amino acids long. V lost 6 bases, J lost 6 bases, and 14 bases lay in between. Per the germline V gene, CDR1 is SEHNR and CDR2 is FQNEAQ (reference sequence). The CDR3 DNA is TGTGCCAGCAGTTTGCAGGGGCCCGCCGGGGAGCTGTTTTTT. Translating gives CASSLQGPAGELFF.

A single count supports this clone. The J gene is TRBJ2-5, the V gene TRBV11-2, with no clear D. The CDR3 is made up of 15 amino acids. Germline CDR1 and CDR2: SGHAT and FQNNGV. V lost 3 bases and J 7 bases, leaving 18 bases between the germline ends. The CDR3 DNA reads TGTGCCAGCAGCTTCCCTAGTGGGTCCATGGGGACCCAGTACTTC. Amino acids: CASSFPSGSMGTQYF.

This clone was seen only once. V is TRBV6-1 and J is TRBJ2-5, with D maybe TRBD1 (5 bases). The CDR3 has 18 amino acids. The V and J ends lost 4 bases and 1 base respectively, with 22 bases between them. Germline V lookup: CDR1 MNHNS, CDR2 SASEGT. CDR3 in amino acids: CASSAVATGRVGQETQYF. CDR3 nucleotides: TGTGCCAGCAGTGCGGTGGCCACAGGTCGGGTGGGCCAAGAGACCCAGTACTTC.